The source of this TCR beta chain is a study of shared clonotypes between healthy human individuals. Study summary: Donors had three CD4 naive, three CD4 memory, two CD8 naive and one CD8 memory plate apiece. Study-level findings and limits: Richness estimates generally favored naive over memory subsets.

Regarding this clone: The antigen is unknown.

V gave up 6 bases and J gave up 3 bases, with 15 bases separating them. The germline gives CDR1 LNHDA, CDR2 SQIVND (reference sequence). This CDR3 has 14 residues. Original processing notes: Because ImmunoSEQ provided only junction sequences with no quality scores, the filtering differed. Data came from immunoSEQ multiplex PCR; TCRdb stores just in-frame clones and leaves some out. V and J calls and clone size are copied from that table; D and trimming were computed from the DNA. In the table there are about 2,200,000 clones, 85% to 95% of which are singletons. Only CD45RO-negative cells positively selected for CCR7 counted as naive CD8 cells, so terminally differentiated effector memory CD45RA+ cells were excluded.

Source material: naive CD8+ T cells from PBMCs. This rearrangement joins TRBV19 to TRBJ2-7; the D gene could be TRBD1 or TRBD2 (5 bases each). The sequence came from a man younger than 30 in good health. Some clones in this sample may be carry-over from other donors' samples. CDR3 region: CASSEGTAGYEQYF. CDR3 DNA sequence: TGTGCCAGTAGCGAGGGGACCGCCGGCTACGAGCAGTACTTC.